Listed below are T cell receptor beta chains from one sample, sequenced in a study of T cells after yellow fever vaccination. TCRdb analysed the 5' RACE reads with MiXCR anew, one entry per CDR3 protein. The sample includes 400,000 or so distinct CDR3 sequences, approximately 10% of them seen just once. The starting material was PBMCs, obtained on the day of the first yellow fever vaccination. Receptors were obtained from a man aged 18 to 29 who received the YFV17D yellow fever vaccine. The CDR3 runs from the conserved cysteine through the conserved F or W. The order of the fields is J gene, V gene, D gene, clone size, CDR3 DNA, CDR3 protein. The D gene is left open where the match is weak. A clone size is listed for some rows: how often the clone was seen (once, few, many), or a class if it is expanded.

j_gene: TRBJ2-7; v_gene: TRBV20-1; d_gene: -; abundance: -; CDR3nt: TGCAGTGCACCGATACCCAGCTCCTACGAGCAGTACTTC; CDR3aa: CSAPIPSSYEQYF
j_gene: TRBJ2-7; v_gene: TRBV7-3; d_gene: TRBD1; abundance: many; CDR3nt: TGTGCCAGCAGCTTATTTGGGACAGGTTCCTACGAGCAGTACTTC; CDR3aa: CASSLFGTGSYEQYF
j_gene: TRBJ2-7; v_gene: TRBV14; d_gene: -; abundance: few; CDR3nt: TGTGCCAGCAGCACGCCTGCGGGGGCGCGGTACGAGCAGTACTTC; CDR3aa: CASSTPAGARYEQYF
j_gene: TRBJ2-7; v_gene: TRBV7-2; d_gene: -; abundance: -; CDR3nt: TGTGCCAGCAGCTTAGGTCAGATGGATGGGTGGCAGTACTTC; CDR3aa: CASSLGQMDGWQYF
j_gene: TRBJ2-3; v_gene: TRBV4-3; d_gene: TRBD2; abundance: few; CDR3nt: TGCGCCAGCAGCCAAGACGGGAGGACGTCCACAGATACGCAGTATTTT; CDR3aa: CASSQDGRTSTDTQYF
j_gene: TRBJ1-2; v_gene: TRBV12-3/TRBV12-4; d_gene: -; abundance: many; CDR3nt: TGTGCCAGCAGTTTTGGTAACTATGGCTACACCTTC; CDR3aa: CASSFGNYGYTF
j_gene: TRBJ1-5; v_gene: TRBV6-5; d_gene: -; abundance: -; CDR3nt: TGTGCCAGCAGTTACGGCTTAGGCAATCAGCCCCAGCATTTT; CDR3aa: CASSYGLGNQPQHF
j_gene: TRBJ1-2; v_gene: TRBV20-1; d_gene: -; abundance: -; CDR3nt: TGCAGTGCTAAAAGGGGGGGGGCGGGTGGCTACACCTTC; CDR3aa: CSAKRGGAGGYTF
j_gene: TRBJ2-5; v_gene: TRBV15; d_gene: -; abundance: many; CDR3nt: TGTGCCACTGGCCAAGGGGGGCAGAGAGGAGAGACCCAGTACTTC; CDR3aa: CATGQGGQRGETQYF
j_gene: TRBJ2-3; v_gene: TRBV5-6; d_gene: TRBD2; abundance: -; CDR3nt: TGTGCCAGCGGCCCCGGGACTAGTAGGGATACGCAGTATTTT; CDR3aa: CASGPGTSRDTQYF